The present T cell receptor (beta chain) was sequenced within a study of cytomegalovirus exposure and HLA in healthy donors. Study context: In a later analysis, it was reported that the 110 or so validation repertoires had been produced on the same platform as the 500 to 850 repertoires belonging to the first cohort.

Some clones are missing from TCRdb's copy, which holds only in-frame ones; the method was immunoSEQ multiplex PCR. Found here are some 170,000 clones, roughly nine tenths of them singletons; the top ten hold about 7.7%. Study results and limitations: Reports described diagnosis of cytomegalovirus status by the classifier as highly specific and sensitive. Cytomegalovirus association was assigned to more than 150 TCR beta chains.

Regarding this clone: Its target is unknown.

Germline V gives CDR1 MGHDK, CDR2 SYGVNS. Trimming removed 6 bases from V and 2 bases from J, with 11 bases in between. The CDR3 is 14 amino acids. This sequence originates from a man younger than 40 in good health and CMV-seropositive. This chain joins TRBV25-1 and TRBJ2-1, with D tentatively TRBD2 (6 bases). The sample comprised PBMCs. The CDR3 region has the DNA TGTGCCAGCAGCGGGAGTGGGGCCTACAATGAGCAGTTCTTC. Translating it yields CASSGSGAYNEQFF.